Each of the 27 T cell receptor beta chains below was sequenced from the same sample in a study of T-cell reconstitution after alpha-beta-depleted transplantation in children (dated by TCRdb to the mid-2010s). The treatment or condition label of this sample denotes: allogeneic hematopoietic cell transplantation with graft depleted of TCRalphabeta T cells and CD19 B cells. The library was made by PCR. Sequenced on an Illumina HiSeq 2500. TCR libraries were prepared with molecular barcoding, using unique molecular identifiers to normalize TCRbeta repertoire quantification. TCRdb reprocessed the public reads (quality trimming at Q25 with fastp, clone calling with MiXCR) and kept in-frame beta chains. Identical CDR3 proteins give one entry, which carries the most common genes and DNA. The sample contains approximately 190,000 distinct CDR3 sequences, roughly 6.5% of them found a single time. Of the sample, under 6% is held by the ten largest clones.

The sequenced sample was PBMCs, obtained before TCRalphabeta/CD19-depleted stem cell transplant. The receptors originated from a girl in the first two years of life with combined immunodeficiency, due to receive a stem cell transplant.

This clonotype has at least ten counts. The gene calls are TRBV7-2 and TRBJ2-2; D gene uncertain. The CDR3 extends over 13 amino acids. V lost 8 bases, J lost 6 bases, and 13 bases lay in between. Germline values: CDR1 SGHTA, CDR2 FQGNSA. CDR3 sequence: CASREIGPGELFF. The CDR3 bases are TGTGCCAGCCGAGAGATTGGGCCCGGGGAGCTGTTTTTT. Looking up the rest from reference TRBV7-2 and TRBJ2-2 gives the full variable domain: GAGVSQSPSNKVTEKGKDVELRCDPISGHTALYWYRQSLGQGLEFLIYFQGNSAPDKSGLPSDRFSAERTGGSVSTLTIQRTQQEDSAVYLCASREIGPGELFFGEGSRLTVL.

J is TRBJ2-7 and V is TRBV19, with D possibly TRBD1 on 5 matching bases. The CDR3 has 14 amino acids. Trimming left V 3 bases short and J 1 base short, with 10 bases between. Germline CDR1 LNHDA, CDR2 SQIVND (reference sequence). CDR3 DNA: TGTGCCAGTAGTATGGGGCAGGCGTCCTACGAGCAGTACTTC. This sequence encodes CASSMGQASYEQYF.

This clonotype was seen repeatedly, ten times or more. The rearrangement links TRBV7-2 to TRBJ2-5; unclear D gene. Trimming left V 2 bases short and J 2 bases short, with 6 bases between. The CDR3 totals 13 residues. Germline V CDR1 and CDR2: SGHTA, FQGNSA. The CDR3 spells CASSLRQQETQYF. In nucleotides, the CDR3 is TGTGCCAGCAGCTTAAGGCAGCAAGAGACCCAGTACTTC. The full variable domain, with the rest looked up from reference TRBV7-2 and TRBJ2-5, is GAGVSQSPSNKVTEKGKDVELRCDPISGHTALYWYRQSLGQGLEFLIYFQGNSAPDKSGLPSDRFSAERTGGSVSTLTIQRTQQEDSAVYLCASSLRQQETQYFGPGTRLLVL.

As to this clonotype: Here the CDR3 omits its conserved ending phenylalanine or tryptophan, so a read error is the likely source. The rearrangement joins TRBV29-1 to TRBJ1-1; a possible D gene is TRBD1 (5 bases). Trimming took off 6 bases at V and 0 bases at J, with 14 bases between the two ends. The germline CDR1 and CDR2 sequences are SQVTM and ANQGSEA. There are 14 residues in the CDR3. Here the CDR3 DNA reads TGCAGCGTGGCGGGACTGCACATGAACACTGAAGCTTTCTAT. Its translation is CSVAGLHMNTEAFY.

This clonotype was counted at least ten times. The chain combines TRBV24-1 with TRBJ2-1; D remains ambiguous. The length of the CDR3 is 13 residues. V was shortened by 1 base and J by 7 bases, with 7 bases between the two germline ends. The germline V gene encodes CDR1 KGHDR and CDR2 SFDVKD. Written as DNA, the CDR3 is TGTGCCACCAGTGATTTCACAGTTAATGAGCAGTTCTTC. Translated: CATSDFTVNEQFF.

This clonotype appeared many times. This chain connects TRBV29-1 to TRBJ2-7; 9 bases agree with TRBD2. Germline V gives CDR1 SQVTM, CDR2 ANQGSEA. This CDR3 is 14 amino acids long. The V segment lost 5 bases and the J segment 5 bases; nucleotides outside the gene matches: 10. This chain's CDR3 is CSVWREGVGNEQYF. The CDR3 DNA reads TGCAGCGTTTGGCGGGAGGGGGTAGGCAACGAGCAGTACTTC.

At least ten counts were recorded for this clonotype. The chain is built from TRBV28 and TRBJ1-2; D is unclear. The germline V and J ends were trimmed by 6 bases and 10 bases, with 21 bases remaining between them. Germline V gives CDR1 MDHEN, CDR2 SYDVKM. The CDR3 has 14 residues. CDR3 residues: CASRSQRSDSNYTF. The CDR3 nucleotides are TGTGCCAGCAGGTCGCAGAGGTCGGACTCGAACTACACCTTC.

This clonotype was found many times. The rearrangement uses TRBV9 and TRBJ2-1; weak D call: TRBD2 (6 bases). In germline, CDR1 is SGDLS, CDR2 YYNGEE. The CDR3 totals 15 residues. The germline V and J ends were trimmed by 4 bases and 3 bases, with 14 bases remaining between them. The CDR3 is CASSLWTGDYNEQFF. CDR3 in DNA: TGTGCCAGCAGCCTATGGACGGGAGACTACAATGAGCAGTTCTTC.

This clonotype has at least ten counts. This rearrangement joins TRBV4-2 to TRBJ2-3; weak D call: TRBD2 (5 bases). Looked up from germline, CDR1 is LGHNA and CDR2 is YNFKEQ. V was shortened by 4 bases and J by 1 base, with 33 bases between the two germline ends. This CDR3 spans 22 amino acids. CDR3 DNA: TGTGCCAGCAGCCCAACAGCTTCCGGGATTACCATATTCTTAGAGGGCACAGATACGCAGTATTTT. Protein sequence: CASSPTASGITIFLEGTDTQYF.

Many counts were recorded for this clonotype. The chain uses TRBV29-1 and TRBJ2-7, with 9 bases matching TRBD1. Germline V gene sequence: CDR1 SQVTM, CDR2 ANQGSEA. This CDR3 has 14 amino acids. Trimming removed 7 bases from V and 6 bases from J; junction bases left unmatched: 13. The CDR3 loop reads CSARPGTGLIEQYF. The CDR3 nucleotides read TGCAGCGCCCGACCCGGGACAGGGTTGATCGAGCAGTACTTC.

This clonotype was recorded at least ten times. The CDR3 is CATSPETQGTQYF. The DNA of the CDR3 is TGTGCCACCAGCCCAGAGACCCAGGGTACGCAGTATTTT. V gene TRBV15 combines with J gene TRBJ2-3; tentative D call: TRBD1 (5 bases). The CDR3 consists of 13 residues. The germline V gene encodes CDR1 LNHNV and CDR2 YYDKDF (reference sequence). V lost 5 bases, J lost 8 bases, and 14 bases lay in between.

In this sample, this clonotype turned up many times. V is TRBV5-6 and J is TRBJ2-5, with D tentatively TRBD1 (6 bases). Germline CDR1 SGHDT, CDR2 YYEEEE. Trimming removed 0 bases at V and 2 bases at J, with 20 bases between. This CDR3 contains 18 residues. The CDR3 bases are TGTGCCAGCAGCTTGGAATTCAGGGGCTGGGGGCCTCAAGAGACCCAGTACTTC. As protein: CASSLEFRGWGPQETQYF.

This clonotype was seen repeatedly, ten times or more. J is TRBJ2-7 and V is TRBV20-1; 7 nucleotides agree with TRBD2. Germline CDR1 reads DFQATT; CDR2 reads SNEGSKA (reference sequence). V trimming: 5 bases; J trimming: 0 bases; junction bases outside the gene matches: 4. CDR3 length: 13 amino acids. CDR3 residues: CSALSGISYEQYF. CDR3 bases: TGCAGTGCTCTGAGCGGGATCTCCTACGAGCAGTACTTC.

This clonotype came up many times. The chain links TRBV27 to TRBJ1-5; TRBD1 matches at 8 bases. This CDR3 region has 14 residues. Germline V gene data show CDR1 as MNHEY and CDR2 as SMNVEV (reference sequence). J gave up 6 bases and V 7 bases, and 8 bases lay outside the gene matches. The CDR3 loop reads CASKSTGASQPQHF. CDR3 coding DNA: TGTGCCAGCAAGTCGACAGGGGCAAGTCAGCCCCAGCATTTT.

At least ten counts were recorded for this clonotype. The V gene is TRBV6-8, the J gene TRBJ1-1, with D tentatively TRBD1 (6 bases). Germline CDR1 is MNHGY and CDR2 is SAAAGT. Trimming shortened V by 2 bases and J by 7 bases, and 17 bases separated the two germline ends. This CDR3 comprises 15 residues. In DNA, the CDR3 is TGTGCCAGCAGTTACAGCTCCGGGGGCCTCCGTGAAGCTTTCTTT. Its translation: CASSYSSGGLREAFF.

This clonotype was picked up many times. V is TRBV28 and J is TRBJ2-7, with D perhaps given as TRBD1 or TRBD2 (6 bases each). CDR1 and CDR2 from the germline V gene are MDHEN and SYDVKM. The CDR3 runs 14 residues. The V and J ends lost 5 bases and 1 base respectively, with 12 bases between them. The CDR3 loop reads CASSHTGTSYEQYF. The CDR3 coding sequence is TGTGCCAGCAGTCATACAGGGACTTCCTACGAGCAGTACTTC.

This clonotype was counted once. This could be a read error, since a much larger clone is one nucleotide away. J is TRBJ2-5 and V is TRBV4-2, with TRBD2 matching 7 bases. The CDR3 loop spans 13 amino acids. Per germline, CDR1 LGHNA and CDR2 YNFKEQ. Trimming cost V 8 bases and J 3 bases; bases outside gene matches: 6. Here the CDR3 DNA reads TGTGCCAGCGGCCCGCGGGGGAAAGAGACCCAGTACTTC. It is translated as CASGPRGKETQYF.

Note on this clonotype: With a much larger clone just one base away, this may be a read error. The chain has TRBV4-3 and TRBJ2-1, with D maybe TRBD1 (5 bases). CDR1 and CDR2 from the germline V gene are LGHNA and YSLEER. The CDR3 is 14 residues long. The CDR3 DNA sequence: TGCGCCAGCAACCAAGTAGGGGATTACAATGAGCAGTTCTTC. This gives the protein CASNQVGDYNEQFF.

This clonotype has ten or more counts. The rearrangement joins TRBV29-1 to TRBJ2-3; no firm D call. The CDR3 contains 12 residues. The germline V gene encodes CDR1 SQVTM and CDR2 ANQGSEA. V lost 0 bases and J 6 bases, leaving 7 bases between the germline ends. CDR3 in amino acids: CSVEDPGDTQYF. The CDR3 nucleotides are TGCAGCGTTGAAGATCCCGGGGATACGCAGTATTTT.

The table lists this clonotype with many counts. The chain has TRBV29-1 and TRBJ2-1; 7 positions match TRBD2. The germline V gene encodes CDR1 SQVTM and CDR2 ANQGSEA. This CDR3 region has 16 residues. Trimming at V came to 1 base and at J to 0 bases, leaving 6 bases not matched to a gene. CDR3 region: CSVEGLAYRSYNEQFF. The CDR3 DNA sequence: TGCAGCGTTGAAGGACTAGCCTACCGCTCCTACAATGAGCAGTTCTTC.

There are many counts of this clonotype. This chain links TRBV7-2 with TRBJ2-7; TRBD2 matches 10 bases. The CDR3 is 14 residues long. Germline V CDR1 and CDR2: SGHTA, FQGNSA. V dropped 6 bases and J dropped 4; count of bases not matched to a gene: 6. CDR3 region: CASRSSGGAYEQYF. DNA of the CDR3: TGTGCCAGCAGGTCAAGCGGGGGGGCGTACGAGCAGTACTTC.

This chain connects TRBV7-9 to TRBJ2-7; D not certain. V lost 8 bases to trimming and J lost 0 bases, with 8 bases between them. The CDR3 length is 12 residues. Germline V lookup: CDR1 SEHNR, CDR2 FQNEAQ (reference sequence). DNA of the CDR3: TGTGCCAGCGGATACAACTCCTACGAGCAGTACTTC. Protein product: CASGYNSYEQYF.

This clonotype was picked up a small number of times. The gene calls are TRBV24-1 and TRBJ1-2, with TRBD1 as a possible D gene (5 bases). Trimming removed 3 bases at V and 4 bases at J, with 5 bases between. The CDR3 is 12 residues long. CDR1 KGHDR and CDR2 SFDVKD come from the germline V gene. The DNA of the CDR3 is TGTGCCACCAGTGATGACAGCTATGGCTACACCTTC. It specifies CATSDDSYGYTF.

Ten or more counts support this clonotype. The chain carries TRBV18 and TRBJ2-3; TRBD2 matches 8 bases. V lost 4 bases to trimming and J lost 4 bases; unmatched junction nucleotides: 4. There are 14 residues in the CDR3. Per the germline V gene, CDR1 is KGHSH and CDR2 is LQKENI. The CDR3: CASSLSGSPDTQYF. CDR3 nucleotides: TGTGCCAGCTCACTCAGCGGGAGCCCAGATACGCAGTATTTT. Based on the CDR3 plus reference TRBV18 and TRBJ2-3, the full variable domain is NAGVMQNPRHLVRRRGQEARLRCSPMKGHSHVYWYRQLPEEGLKFMVYLQKENIIDESGMPKERFSAEFPKEGPSILRIQQVVRGDSAAYFCASSLSGSPDTQYFGPGTRLTVL.

This clonotype was picked up many times. The V call is TRBV11-3, the J call TRBJ2-2; no clear D gene. Trimming took 1 base from V and 1 from J, leaving 7 bases between them. Germline V gene sequence: CDR1 SGHNT, CDR2 YENEEA. This CDR3 contains 15 residues. This CDR3 is CASSLVAGNTGELFF. The CDR3 DNA reads TGTGCCAGCAGCTTAGTGGCCGGGAACACCGGGGAGCTGTTTTTT.

This clonotype was observed at least ten times. This chain links TRBV20-1 with TRBJ2-1; TRBD2 is a possible D gene (5 bases). Germline V gene lookup returns CDR1 DFQATT and CDR2 SNEGSKA (reference sequence). The CDR3 is 13 amino acids. V gave up 1 base and J gave up 10 bases, with 14 bases separating them. Written as DNA, the CDR3 is TGCAGTGCTAGAGTCCCTAGCAGCATAGAGCAGTTCTTC. Protein: CSARVPSSIEQFF.

This clonotype has a count of ten or more. The chain has TRBV14 and TRBJ2-1; D call uncertain. This CDR3 contains 18 residues. V lost 6 bases to trimming and J lost 0 bases, with 21 bases between them. CDR1 and CDR2 (germline): SGHDN, FVKESK. The CDR3 DNA follows: TGTGCCAGCAGTTCGCCCCGGCCGGGTTCTTCCTCCTACAATGAGCAGTTCTTC. Its protein is CASSSPRPGSSSYNEQFF.